This TCR beta chain was obtained from a study of Graves' ophthalmopathy and Graves' hyperthyroidism. As for the study in general: The study drew peripheral blood at initial diagnosis, before any treatment.

Certain patients, namely those with other autoimmune diseases, uncontrolled infections, pregnancy or lactation, were excluded. Reliance was placed on clinical symptoms, serum thyroxine, TRAb, thyroid ultrasound and orbital computed tomography for diagnosis. The table lists this clonotype with a few counts. The study amplified TCR beta CDR3 regions using RNA transcripts. A first-round RT-PCR used HTBI primers, followed by a second-round multiplex PCR. TCRdb used MiXCR to reprocess the multiplex PCR reads, holding one entry per CDR3 protein. The sample records about 700,000 distinct CDR3 sequences, roughly two fifths being singletons. The trim removed 7 bases at V and 5 bases at J, leaving 9 bases unmatched. This CDR3 has 15 residues. The germline gives CDR1 LNHDA, CDR2 SQIVND (reference sequence).

The chain recombines TRBV19 with TRBJ2-2, with 8 positions matching TRBD1. The source material was peripheral blood. This receptor was taken from an adult man with Graves' ophthalmopathy. The CDR3 sequence is CASMVGQGGTGELFF. The CDR3 region has the DNA TGTGCCAGTATGGTCGGACAGGGAGGTACCGGGGAGCTGTTTTTT.